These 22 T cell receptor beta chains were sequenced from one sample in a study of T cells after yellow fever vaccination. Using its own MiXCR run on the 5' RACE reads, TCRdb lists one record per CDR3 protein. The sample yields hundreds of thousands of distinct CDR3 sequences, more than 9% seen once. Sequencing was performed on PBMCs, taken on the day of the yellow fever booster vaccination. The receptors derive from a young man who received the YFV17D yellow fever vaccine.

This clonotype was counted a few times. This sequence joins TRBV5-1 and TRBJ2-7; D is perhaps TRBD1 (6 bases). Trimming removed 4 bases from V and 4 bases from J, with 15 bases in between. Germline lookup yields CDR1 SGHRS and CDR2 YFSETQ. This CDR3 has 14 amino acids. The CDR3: CASSREQGTYEQYF. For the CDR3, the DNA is TGCGCCAGCAGCCGAGAACAGGGTACGTACGAGCAGTACTTC.

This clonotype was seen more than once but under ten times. DNA of the CDR3: TGTGCCCTAAAGGGGACCCCCCCTAATGAGCAGTTCTTC. Translation gives CALKGTPPNEQFF. The chain carries TRBV10-3 and TRBJ2-1, with D perhaps being TRBD1 or TRBD2 (5 bases each). Trimming took 11 bases from V and 7 from J, leaving 18 bases between them. Germline V gives CDR1 ENHRY, CDR2 SYGVKD. The CDR3 is 13 residues long.

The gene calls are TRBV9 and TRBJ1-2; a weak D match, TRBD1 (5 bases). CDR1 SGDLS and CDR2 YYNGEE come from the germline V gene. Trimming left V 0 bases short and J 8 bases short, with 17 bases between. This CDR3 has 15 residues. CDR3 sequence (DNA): TGTGCCAGCAGCGTAGTCCCGGGGGAAGTAGGAGGCTACACCTTC. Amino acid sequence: CASSVVPGEVGGYTF.

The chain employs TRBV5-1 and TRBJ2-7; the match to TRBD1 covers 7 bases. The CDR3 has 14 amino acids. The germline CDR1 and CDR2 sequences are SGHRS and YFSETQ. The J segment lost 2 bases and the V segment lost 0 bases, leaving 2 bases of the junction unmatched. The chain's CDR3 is CASSLEGGAYEQYF. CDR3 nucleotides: TGCGCCAGCAGCTTGGAAGGGGGCGCCTACGAGCAGTACTTC.

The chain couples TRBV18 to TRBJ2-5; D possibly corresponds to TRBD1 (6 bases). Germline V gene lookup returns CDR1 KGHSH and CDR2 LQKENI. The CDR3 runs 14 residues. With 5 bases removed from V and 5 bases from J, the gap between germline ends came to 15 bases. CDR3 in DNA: TGTGCCAGCTCAGCACAGGGAATGGAGGAGACCCAGTACTTC. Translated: CASSAQGMEETQYF.

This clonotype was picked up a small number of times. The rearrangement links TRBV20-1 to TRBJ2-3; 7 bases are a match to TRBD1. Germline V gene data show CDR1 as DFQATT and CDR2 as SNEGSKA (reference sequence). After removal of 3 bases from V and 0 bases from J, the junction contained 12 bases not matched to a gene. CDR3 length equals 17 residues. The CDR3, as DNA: TGCAGTGCTAGGGCCCCCACCAGGACAGGCAGCACAGATACGCAGTATTTT. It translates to CSARAPTRTGSTDTQYF.

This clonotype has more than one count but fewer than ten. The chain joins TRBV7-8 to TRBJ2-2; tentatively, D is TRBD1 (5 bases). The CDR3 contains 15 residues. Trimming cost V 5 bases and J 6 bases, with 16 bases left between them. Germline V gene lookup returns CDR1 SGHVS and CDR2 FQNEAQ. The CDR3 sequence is CASSNAIQGPGELFF. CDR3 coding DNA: TGTGCCAGCAGCAACGCCATCCAGGGTCCCGGGGAGCTGTTTTTT.

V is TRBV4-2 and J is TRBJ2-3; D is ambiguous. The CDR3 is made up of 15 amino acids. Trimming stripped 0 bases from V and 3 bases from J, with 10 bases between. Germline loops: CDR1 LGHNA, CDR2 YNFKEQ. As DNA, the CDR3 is TGTGCCAGCAGCCAAGATCTAGTGGCGACAGATACGCAGTATTTT. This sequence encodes CASSQDLVATDTQYF.

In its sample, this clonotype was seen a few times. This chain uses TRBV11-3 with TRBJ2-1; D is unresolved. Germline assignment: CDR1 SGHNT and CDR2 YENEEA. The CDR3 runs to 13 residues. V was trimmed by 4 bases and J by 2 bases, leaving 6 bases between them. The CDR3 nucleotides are TGTGCCAGCAGCTCAGCCCCCTACAATGAGCAGTTCTTC. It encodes CASSSAPYNEQFF.

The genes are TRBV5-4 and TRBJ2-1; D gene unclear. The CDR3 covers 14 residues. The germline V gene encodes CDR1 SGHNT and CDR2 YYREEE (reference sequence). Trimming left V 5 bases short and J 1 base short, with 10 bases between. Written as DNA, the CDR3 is TGTGCCAGCAGTGACGCTAAATCCTACAATGAGCAGTTCTTC. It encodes CASSDAKSYNEQFF.

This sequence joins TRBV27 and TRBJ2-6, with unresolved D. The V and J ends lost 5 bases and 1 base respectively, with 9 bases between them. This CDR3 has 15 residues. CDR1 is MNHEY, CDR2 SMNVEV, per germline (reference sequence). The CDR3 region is CASSPKISGANVLTF. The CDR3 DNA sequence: TGTGCCAGCAGTCCGAAAATATCTGGGGCCAACGTCCTGACTTTC.

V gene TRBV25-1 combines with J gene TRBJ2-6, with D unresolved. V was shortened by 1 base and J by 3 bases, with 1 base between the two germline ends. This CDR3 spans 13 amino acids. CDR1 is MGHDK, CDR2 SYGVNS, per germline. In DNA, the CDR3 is TGTGCCAGCAGTGAATTTGGGGCCAACGTCCTGACTTTC. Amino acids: CASSEFGANVLTF.

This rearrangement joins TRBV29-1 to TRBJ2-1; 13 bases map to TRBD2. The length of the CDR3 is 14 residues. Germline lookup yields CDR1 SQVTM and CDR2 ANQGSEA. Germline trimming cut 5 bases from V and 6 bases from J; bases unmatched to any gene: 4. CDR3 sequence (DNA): TGCAGCGTTTTGAGGACTAGCGGGAGCAATGAGCAGTTCTTC. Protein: CSVLRTSGSNEQFF.

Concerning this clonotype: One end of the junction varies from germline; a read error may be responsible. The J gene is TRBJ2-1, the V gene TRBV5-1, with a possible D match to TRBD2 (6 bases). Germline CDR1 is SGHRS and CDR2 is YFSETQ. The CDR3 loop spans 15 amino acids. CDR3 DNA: TGCGCCAGCAGCTTGATTGCGGGAACCTACAATGAGCACTTCTTC. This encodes CASSLIAGTYNEHFF. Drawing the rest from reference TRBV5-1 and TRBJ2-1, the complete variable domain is KAGVTQTPRYLIKTRGQQVTLSCSPISGHRSVSWYQQTPGQGLQFLFEYFSETQRNKGNFPGRFSGRQFSNSRSEMNVSTLELGDSALYLCASSLIAGTYNEHFFGPGTRLTVL.

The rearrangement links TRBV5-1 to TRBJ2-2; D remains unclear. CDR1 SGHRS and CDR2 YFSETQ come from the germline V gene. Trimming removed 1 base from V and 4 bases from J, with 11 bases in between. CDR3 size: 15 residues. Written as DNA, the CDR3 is TGCGCCAGCAGCTTGACCCAAAGCGCCACCGGGGAGCTGTTTTTT. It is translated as CASSLTQSATGELFF. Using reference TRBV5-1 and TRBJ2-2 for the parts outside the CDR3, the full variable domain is KAGVTQTPRYLIKTRGQQVTLSCSPISGHRSVSWYQQTPGQGLQFLFEYFSETQRNKGNFPGRFSGRQFSNSRSEMNVSTLELGDSALYLCASSLTQSATGELFFGEGSRLTVL.

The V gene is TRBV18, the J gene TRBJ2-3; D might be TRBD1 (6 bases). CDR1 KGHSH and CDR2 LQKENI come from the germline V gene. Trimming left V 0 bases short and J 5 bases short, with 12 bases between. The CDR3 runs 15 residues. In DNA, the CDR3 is TGTGCCAGCTCACCACCGTCGGGGACAAAAGATACGCAGTATTTT. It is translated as CASSPPSGTKDTQYF.

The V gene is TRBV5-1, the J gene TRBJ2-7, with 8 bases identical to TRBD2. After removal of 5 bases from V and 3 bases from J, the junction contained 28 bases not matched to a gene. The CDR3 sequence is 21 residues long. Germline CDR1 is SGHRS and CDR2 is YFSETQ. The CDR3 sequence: CASRKEVREPLAGPAGYEQYF. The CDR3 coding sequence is TGCGCCAGCAGGAAGGAGGTCAGGGAGCCTCTAGCGGGCCCTGCCGGCTACGAGCAGTACTTC. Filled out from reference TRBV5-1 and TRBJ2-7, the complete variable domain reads KAGVTQTPRYLIKTRGQQVTLSCSPISGHRSVSWYQQTPGQGLQFLFEYFSETQRNKGNFPGRFSGRQFSNSRSEMNVSTLELGDSALYLCASRKEVREPLAGPAGYEQYFGPGTRLTVT.

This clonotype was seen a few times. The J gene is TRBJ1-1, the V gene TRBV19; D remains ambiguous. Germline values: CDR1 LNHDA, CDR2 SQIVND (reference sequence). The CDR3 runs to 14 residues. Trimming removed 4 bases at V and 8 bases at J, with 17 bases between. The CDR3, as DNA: TGTGCCAGTAGTACCCAGGCGGGGTTCGGAGAAGCTTTCTTT. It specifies CASSTQAGFGEAFF. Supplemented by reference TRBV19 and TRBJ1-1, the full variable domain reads DGGITQSPKYLFRKEGQNVTLSCEQNLNHDAMYWYRQDPGQGLRLIYYSQIVNDFQKGDIAEGYSVSREKKESFPLTVTSAQKNPTAFYLCASSTQAGFGEAFFGQGTRLTVV.

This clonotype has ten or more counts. The CDR3, as DNA: TGCAGTGCTACTAGCGGCTCTGGGGCCAACGTCCTGACTTTC. This codes for CSATSGSGANVLTF. This chain links TRBV20-1 with TRBJ2-6; 7 bases are a match to TRBD2. CDR1 is DFQATT, CDR2 SNEGSKA, per germline (reference sequence). This CDR3 comprises 14 residues. V lost 4 bases, J lost 0 bases, and 0 bases stayed unmatched.

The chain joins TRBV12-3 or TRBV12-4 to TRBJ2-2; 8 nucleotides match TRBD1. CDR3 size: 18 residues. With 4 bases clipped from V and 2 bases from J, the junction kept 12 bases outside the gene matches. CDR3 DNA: TGTGCCAGCAGTTACCACAACGCCAGGGGGCTTAACACCGGGGAGCTGTTTTTT. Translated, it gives CASSYHNARGLNTGELFF.

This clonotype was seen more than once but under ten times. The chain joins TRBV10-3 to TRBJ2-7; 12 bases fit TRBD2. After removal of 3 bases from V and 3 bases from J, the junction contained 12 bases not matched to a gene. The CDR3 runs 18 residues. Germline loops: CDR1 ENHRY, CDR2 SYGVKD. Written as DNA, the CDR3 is TGTGCCATCAGTGACAACTTCGGGACTAGCGGGTTTAGCTACGAGCAGTACTTC. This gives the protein CAISDNFGTSGFSYEQYF.

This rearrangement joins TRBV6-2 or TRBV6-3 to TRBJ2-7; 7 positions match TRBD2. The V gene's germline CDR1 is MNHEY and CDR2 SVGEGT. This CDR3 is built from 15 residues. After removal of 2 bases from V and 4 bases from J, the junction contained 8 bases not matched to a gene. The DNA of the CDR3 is TGTGCCAGCAGTTACACAAGCGGGAAAATGTACGAGCAGTACTTC. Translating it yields CASSYTSGKMYEQYF.